A single sample is the source of the 4 T cell receptor beta chains below, sequenced in a study of beta chain features in type 1 diabetes. Regarding the study as a whole: Across all four CD4+ subsets, people with type 1 diabetes showed modestly shorter TCRB CDR3s.

Their antigens are not known. Every bit of the isolated RNA underwent reverse transcription, so sequencing read expressed TCRB transcripts. Repertoires were generated with immunoSEQ multiplex PCR, while TCRdb's copy carries only in-frame clones and drops some. The data show around 710,000 clones, around 12% seen once. Sequencing was done on a sample of naive CD4+ T cells from blood. Receptor source: a man under 40 with type 1 diabetes.

The chain recombines TRBV6-1 with TRBJ1-6, with 9 bases that match TRBD1. The length of the CDR3 is 15 residues. The V and J ends lost 2 bases and 6 bases, in that order; junction bases with no gene match: 2. CDR1 is MNHNS, CDR2 SASEGT, per germline. CDR3 sequence (DNA): TGTGCCAGCAGTGAATGGGGACAGGGTAATTCACCCCTCCACTTT. Its translation: CASSEWGQGNSPLHF.

The V call is TRBV5-1, the J call TRBJ2-5; D gene uncertain. V lost 4 bases to trimming and J lost 0 bases, with 7 bases between them. Germline V gene data show CDR1 as SGHRS and CDR2 as YFSETQ. This CDR3 has 13 residues. CDR3 protein: CASSLDHQETQYF. In DNA, the CDR3 is TGCGCCAGCAGCCTGGACCACCAAGAGACCCAGTACTTC.

As concerns this clone: A read error may produce the germline difference seen at one junction end. This chain connects TRBV7-2 to TRBJ2-3; TRBD1 matches at 7 bases. The CDR3 is 11 amino acids. Germline V gene lookup returns CDR1 SGHTA and CDR2 FQGNSA. As DNA, the CDR3 is TGTGCCAGCAGCTTACATGAGGGGGCCACTTTT. Its protein product is CASSLHEGATF.

This clone has only a few counts. The chain couples TRBV7-2 to TRBJ2-6; the D is unclear. The CDR3 has 15 amino acids. Germline lookup yields CDR1 SGHTA and CDR2 FQGNSA. Trimming took off 5 bases at V and 2 bases at J, with 10 bases between the two ends. The chain's CDR3 is CASSGTTPGANVLTF. The CDR3 DNA is TGTGCCAGCAGCGGCACAACTCCTGGGGCCAACGTCCTGACTTTC. Full variable domain (rest looked up from reference TRBV7-2 and TRBJ2-6): GAGVSQSPSNKVTEKGKDVELRCDPISGHTALYWYRQSLGQGLEFLIYFQGNSAPDKSGLPSDRFSAERTGGSVSTLTIQRTQQEDSAVYLCASSGTTPGANVLTFGAGSRLTVL.